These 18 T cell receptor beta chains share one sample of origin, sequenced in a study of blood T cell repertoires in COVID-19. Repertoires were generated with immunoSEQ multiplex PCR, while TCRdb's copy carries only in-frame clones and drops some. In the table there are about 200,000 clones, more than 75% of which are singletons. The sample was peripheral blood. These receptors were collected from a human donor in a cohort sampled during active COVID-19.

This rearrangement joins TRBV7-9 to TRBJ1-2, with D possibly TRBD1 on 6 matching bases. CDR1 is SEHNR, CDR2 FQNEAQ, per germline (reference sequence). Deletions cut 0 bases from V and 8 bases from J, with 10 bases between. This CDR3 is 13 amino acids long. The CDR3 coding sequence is TGTGCCAGCAGCTTAGCAGGCCAGGGGGGCTACACCTTC. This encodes CASSLAGQGGYTF.

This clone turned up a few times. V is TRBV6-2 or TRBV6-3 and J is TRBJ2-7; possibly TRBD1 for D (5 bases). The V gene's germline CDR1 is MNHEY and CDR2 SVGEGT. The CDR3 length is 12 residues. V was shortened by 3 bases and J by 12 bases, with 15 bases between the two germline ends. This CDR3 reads CASSYLKGQLYF. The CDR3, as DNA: TGTGCCAGCAGTTATTTAAAAGGACAACTGTACTTC.

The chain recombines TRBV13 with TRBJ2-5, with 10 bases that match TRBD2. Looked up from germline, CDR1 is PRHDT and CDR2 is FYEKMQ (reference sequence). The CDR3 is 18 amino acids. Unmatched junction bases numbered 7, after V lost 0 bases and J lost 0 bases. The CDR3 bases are TGTGCCAGCAGCTTAGGGGCTAGCGGGGGCGAGTACCAAGAGACCCAGTACTTC. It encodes CASSLGASGGEYQETQYF.

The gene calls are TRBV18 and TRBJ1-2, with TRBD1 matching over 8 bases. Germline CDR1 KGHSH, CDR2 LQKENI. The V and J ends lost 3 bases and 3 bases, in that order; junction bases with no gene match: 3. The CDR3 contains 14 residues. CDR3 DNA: TGTGCCAGCTCACCGGGACAGGATTACTATGGCTACACCTTC. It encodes CASSPGQDYYGYTF. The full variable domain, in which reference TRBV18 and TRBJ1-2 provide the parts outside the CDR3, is NAGVMQNPRHLVRRRGQEARLRCSPMKGHSHVYWYRQLPEEGLKFMVYLQKENIIDESGMPKERFSAEFPKEGPSILRIQQVVRGDSAAYFCASSPGQDYYGYTFGSGTRLTVV.

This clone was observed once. CDR3 amino acids: CASTQGGQGASGELFF. DNA of the CDR3: TGCGCCAGCACACAAGGGGGACAGGGGGCAAGCGGGGAGCTGTTTTTT. The gene calls are TRBV5-1 and TRBJ2-2; the match to TRBD1 covers 12 bases. This CDR3 has 16 amino acids. J was trimmed by 7 bases and V by 6 bases; bases with no gene match: 10. Germline lookup yields CDR1 SGHRS and CDR2 YFSETQ.

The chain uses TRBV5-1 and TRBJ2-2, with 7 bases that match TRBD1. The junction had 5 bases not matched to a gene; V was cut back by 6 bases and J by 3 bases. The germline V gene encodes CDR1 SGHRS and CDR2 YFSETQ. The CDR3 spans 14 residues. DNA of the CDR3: TGCGCCAGCAAGGGGGCCCAAGACACCGGGGAGCTGTTTTTT. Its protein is CASKGAQDTGELFF.

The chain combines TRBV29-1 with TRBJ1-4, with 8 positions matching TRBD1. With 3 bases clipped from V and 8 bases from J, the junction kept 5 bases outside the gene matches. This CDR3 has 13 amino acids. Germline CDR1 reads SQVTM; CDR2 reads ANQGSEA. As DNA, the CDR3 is TGCAGCGTTGAGACAGGGGACGGAGAAAAACTGTTTTTT. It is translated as CSVETGDGEKLFF.

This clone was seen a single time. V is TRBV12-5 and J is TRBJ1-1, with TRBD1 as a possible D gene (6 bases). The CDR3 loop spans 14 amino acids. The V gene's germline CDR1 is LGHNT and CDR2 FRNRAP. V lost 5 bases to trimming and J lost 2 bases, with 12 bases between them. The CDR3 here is CASGGGGTNTEAFF. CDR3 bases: TGTGCTAGTGGTGGGGGGGGCACTAACACTGAAGCTTTCTTT.

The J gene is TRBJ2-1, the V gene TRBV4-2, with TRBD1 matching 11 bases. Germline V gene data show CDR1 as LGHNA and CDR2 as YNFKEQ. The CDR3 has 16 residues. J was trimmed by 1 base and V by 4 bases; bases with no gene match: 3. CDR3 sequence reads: CASSRGTGGSYNEQFF. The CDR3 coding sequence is TGTGCCAGCAGCCGGGGGACAGGGGGTTCCTACAATGAGCAGTTCTTC.

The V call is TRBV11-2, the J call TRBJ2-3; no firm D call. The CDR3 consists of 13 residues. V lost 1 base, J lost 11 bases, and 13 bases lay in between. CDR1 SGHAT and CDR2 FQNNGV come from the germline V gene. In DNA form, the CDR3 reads TGTGCCAGCAGCTTAGTCACCGACTTGGGGCAGTATTTT. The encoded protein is CASSLVTDLGQYF.

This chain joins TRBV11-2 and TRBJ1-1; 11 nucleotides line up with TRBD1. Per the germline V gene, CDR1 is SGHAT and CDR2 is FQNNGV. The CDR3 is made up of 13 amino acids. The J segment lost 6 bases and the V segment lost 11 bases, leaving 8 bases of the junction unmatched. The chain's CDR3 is CAGGQGEFAEAFF. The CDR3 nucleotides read TGTGCCGGGGGACAGGGGGAATTTGCTGAAGCTTTCTTT.

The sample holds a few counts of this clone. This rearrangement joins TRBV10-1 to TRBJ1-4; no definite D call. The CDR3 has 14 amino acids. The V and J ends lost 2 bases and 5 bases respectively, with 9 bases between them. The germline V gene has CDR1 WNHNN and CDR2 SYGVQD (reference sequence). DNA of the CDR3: TGCGCCAGCAGTGAGGGGCGATTAAATGAAAAACTGTTTTTT. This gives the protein CASSEGRLNEKLFF.

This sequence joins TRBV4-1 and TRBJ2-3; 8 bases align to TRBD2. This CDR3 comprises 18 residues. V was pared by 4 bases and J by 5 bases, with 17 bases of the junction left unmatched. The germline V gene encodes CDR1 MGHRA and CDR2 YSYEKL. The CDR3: CASSPRPSGSGSQDTQYF. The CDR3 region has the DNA TGCGCCAGCAGCCCGAGACCAAGCGGGAGTGGGTCGCAAGATACGCAGTATTTT.

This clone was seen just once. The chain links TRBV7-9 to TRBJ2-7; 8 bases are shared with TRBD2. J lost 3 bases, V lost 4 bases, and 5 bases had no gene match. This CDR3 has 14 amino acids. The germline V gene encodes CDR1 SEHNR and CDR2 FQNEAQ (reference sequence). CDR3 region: CASSYTGTSYEQYF. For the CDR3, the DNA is TGTGCCAGCAGCTATACCGGGACTAGCTACGAGCAGTACTTC.

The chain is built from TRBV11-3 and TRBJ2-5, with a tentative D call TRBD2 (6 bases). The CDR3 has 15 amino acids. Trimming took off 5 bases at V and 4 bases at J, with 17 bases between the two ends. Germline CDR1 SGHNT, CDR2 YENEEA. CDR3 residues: CASSLSSGVGETQYF. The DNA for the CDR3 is TGTGCCAGCAGCCTTTCTTCGGGAGTTGGAGAGACCCAGTACTTC.

The CDR3: CASSLGGGSHEQYF. The CDR3 nucleotides read TGTGCCAGCAGCTTAGGAGGGGGATCCCACGAGCAGTACTTC. The chain links TRBV11-2 to TRBJ2-7; D is perhaps TRBD1 (6 bases). This CDR3 contains 14 residues. CDR1 and CDR2 from the germline V gene are SGHAT and FQNNGV. Trimming left V 1 base short and J 5 bases short, with 12 bases between.

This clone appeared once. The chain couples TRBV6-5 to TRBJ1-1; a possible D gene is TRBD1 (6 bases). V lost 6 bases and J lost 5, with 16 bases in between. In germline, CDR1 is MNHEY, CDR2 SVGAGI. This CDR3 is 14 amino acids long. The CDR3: CASSQGYSGTEAFF. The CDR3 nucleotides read TGTGCCAGCAGCCAGGGGTACAGCGGAACTGAAGCTTTCTTT.

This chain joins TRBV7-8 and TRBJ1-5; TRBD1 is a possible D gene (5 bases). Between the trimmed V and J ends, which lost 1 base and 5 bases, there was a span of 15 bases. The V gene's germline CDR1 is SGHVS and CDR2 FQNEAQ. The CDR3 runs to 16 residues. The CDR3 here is CASSLGRKGWDQPQHF. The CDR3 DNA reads TGTGCCAGCAGCTTAGGTCGGAAGGGGTGGGATCAGCCCCAGCATTTT.